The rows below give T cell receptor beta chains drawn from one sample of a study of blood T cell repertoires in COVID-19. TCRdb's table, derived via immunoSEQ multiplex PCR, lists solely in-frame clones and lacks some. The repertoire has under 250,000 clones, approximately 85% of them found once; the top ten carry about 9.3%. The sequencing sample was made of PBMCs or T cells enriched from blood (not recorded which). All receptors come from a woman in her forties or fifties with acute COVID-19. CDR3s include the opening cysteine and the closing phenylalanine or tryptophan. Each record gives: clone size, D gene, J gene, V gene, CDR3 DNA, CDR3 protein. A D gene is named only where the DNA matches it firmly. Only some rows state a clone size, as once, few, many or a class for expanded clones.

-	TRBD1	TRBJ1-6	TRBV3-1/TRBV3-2	TGTGCCAGCAGCCTTACGACAGGGGGATATAATTCACCCCTCCACTTT	CASSLTTGGYNSPLHF
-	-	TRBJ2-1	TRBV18	TGTGCCAGCTCACCAATTAGCAATGAGCAGTTCTTC	CASSPISNEQFF
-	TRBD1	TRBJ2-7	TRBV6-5	TGTGCCAGCCTGGGACAGGGTTACGAGCAGTACTTC	CASLGQGYEQYF
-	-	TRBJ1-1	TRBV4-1	TGCGCCAGCAGCCAATCAAGCAGGCTGGACACTGAAGCTTTCTTT	CASSQSSRLDTEAFF
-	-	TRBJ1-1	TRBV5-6	TGTGCCAGCAGCTCCGGGTGGAACACTGAAGCTTTCTTT	CASSSGWNTEAFF
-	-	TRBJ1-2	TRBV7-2	TGTGCCAGCAGCCTGGCCTTGGGAGGACATAACTATGGCTACACCTTC	CASSLALGGHNYGYTF
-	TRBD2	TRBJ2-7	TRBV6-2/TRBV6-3	TGTGCCAGCAGTTATCCCCCGCTAGCGGGGGGCCAGGGCGAGCAGTACTTC	CASSYPPLAGGQGEQYF
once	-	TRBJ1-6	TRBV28	TGTGCCAGCAGTTTATCCCGCTCCTATAATTCACCCCTCCACTTT	CASSLSRSYNSPLHF
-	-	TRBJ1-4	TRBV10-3	TGTGCCATCAGTGGGGTCGGAGGGGAAAAACTGTTTTTT	CAISGVGGEKLFF
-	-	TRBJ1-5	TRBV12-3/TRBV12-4	TGTGCCAGCAGCCCGGGGAGCAATCAGCCCCAGCATTTT	CASSPGSNQPQHF
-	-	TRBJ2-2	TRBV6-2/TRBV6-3	TGTGCCAGCAGTTCCCGGACAGACTTCACCGGGGAGCTGTTTTTT	CASSSRTDFTGELFF
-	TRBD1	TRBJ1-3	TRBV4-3	TGCGCCAGCAGCCAGGACAGGGTCTCTGGAAACACCATATATTTT	CASSQDRVSGNTIYF
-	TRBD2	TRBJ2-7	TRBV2	TGTGCCAGCAGTGAAGCGCGAGGGGCTAGCGGGCGGTTC	CASSEARGASGRF
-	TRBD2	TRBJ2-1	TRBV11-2	TGTGCCAGCAGCTTGGAGCGGGGACCATACAATGAGCAGTTCTTC	CASSLERGPYNEQFF
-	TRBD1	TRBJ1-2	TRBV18	TGTGCCAGCGACGACAGGGCGCGAGGCTACACCTTC	CASDDRARGYTF
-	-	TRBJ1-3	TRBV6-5	TGTGCCAGCAGTTACTCTTCGCGGAGCTCTGGAAACACCATATATTTT	CASSYSSRSSGNTIYF
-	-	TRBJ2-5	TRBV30	TGTGCCTGGTCTTCGGGTGCATCGCAGACCCAGTACTTC	CAWSSGASQTQYF
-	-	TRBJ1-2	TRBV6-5	TGTGCCAGCAGTTACGAGTCGGGTCTCCTCGGGGTATTTACCTTC	CASSYESGLLGVFTF
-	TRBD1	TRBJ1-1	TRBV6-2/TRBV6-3	TGTGCCAGCAGTCTCCGGGACAGATGGAACACTGAAGCTTTCTTT	CASSLRDRWNTEAFF
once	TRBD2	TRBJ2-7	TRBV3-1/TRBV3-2	TGTGCCAGCAGCCCCGGACTAGCGGGGGTCTACGAGCAGTACTTC	CASSPGLAGVYEQYF
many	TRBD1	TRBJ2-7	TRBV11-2	TGTGCCAGCAGCTCGTTACAGGGGTTCTTTTACGAGCAGTACTTC	CASSSLQGFFYEQYF